This TCR beta chain comes out of a study of blood T cell repertoires in COVID-19. The wider study: Samples taken during acute and convalescent COVID-19 were collected in the United States, Italy and Spain.

Generated by immunoSEQ multiplex PCR, the TCRdb table keeps only in-frame clones and is missing some. The data hold about 190,000 clones, with 89% observed a single time. Germline trimming cut 0 bases from V and 0 bases from J; bases unmatched to any gene: 4. This CDR3 is built from 17 residues. Germline CDR1 reads GTSNPN; CDR2 reads SVGIG (reference sequence). A few counts support this clone. This receptor was obtained from a man aged 40-55 years with acute or convalescent COVID-19. V usage is TRBV30 and J usage is TRBJ2-2, with 10 bases that match TRBD2. The sample was peripheral blood. CDR3 sequence (DNA): TGTGCCTGGAGTGTACGACTAGCGGGTTCGAACACCGGGGAGCTGTTTTTT. Its translation is CAWSVRLAGSNTGELFF.